These 16 T cell receptor beta chains were sequenced from one sample in a study of blood T cell repertoires in COVID-19. Here immunoSEQ multiplex PCR was the method, and the copy in TCRdb shows in-frame clones only, minus some. The table has 300,000 to 450,000 clones, around 84% seen once. Sequenced: peripheral blood. These receptors were collected from a human donor with acute or convalescent COVID-19. The donor label of this sample is uncertain.

The chain joins TRBV12-5 to TRBJ1-2; D might be TRBD1 (6 bases). Trimming took 2 bases from V and 0 from J, leaving 16 bases between them. The length of the CDR3 is 17 residues. Germline CDR1 reads LGHNT; CDR2 reads FRNRAP. In DNA, the CDR3 is TGTGCTAGTGGTTTGCCTCAAGGGGGGGATTCTAACTATGGCTACACCTTC. Residues: CASGLPQGGDSNYGYTF.

The CDR3 DNA reads TGCGCCAGCAGCTTGCCCTCTAGCGGCAACACTGAAGCTTTCTTT. Encoded protein: CASSLPSSGNTEAFF. The chain recombines TRBV5-1 with TRBJ1-1, with unresolved D. Germline-derived CDR1 and CDR2 are SGHRS and YFSETQ. The CDR3 sequence is 15 residues long. The V and J ends lost 1 base and 2 bases respectively, with 12 bases between them. Looking up the rest from reference TRBV5-1 and TRBJ1-1 gives the full variable domain: KAGVTQTPRYLIKTRGQQVTLSCSPISGHRSVSWYQQTPGQGLQFLFEYFSETQRNKGNFPGRFSGRQFSNSRSEMNVSTLELGDSALYLCASSLPSSGNTEAFFGQGTRLTVV.

This clone was found many times. The chain recombines TRBV15 with TRBJ1-5, with 8 nucleotides matching TRBD1. The CDR3 covers 14 residues. CDR1 is LNHNV, CDR2 YYDKDF, per germline (reference sequence). Trimming removed 3 bases from V and 5 bases from J; junction bases left unmatched: 3. The CDR3 sequence: CATSRKQGDQPQHF. The CDR3 coding sequence is TGTGCCACCAGCAGGAAACAGGGGGATCAGCCCCAGCATTTT. Complete variable domain (other parts from reference TRBV15 and TRBJ1-5): DAMVIQNPRYQVTQFGKPVTLSCSQTLNHNVMYWYQQKSSQAPKLLFHYYDKDFNNEADTPDNFQSRRPNTSFCFLDIRSPGLGDTAMYLCATSRKQGDQPQHFGDGTRLSIL.

This rearrangement joins TRBV5-1 to TRBJ1-4, with D hard to call. This CDR3 has 14 amino acids. Germline CDR1 and CDR2: SGHRS and YFSETQ. The V end was cut by 4 bases, the J end by 7 bases, with 14 bases between. CDR3 amino acids: CASSREALGEKLFF. CDR3 sequence (DNA): TGCGCCAGCAGCCGCGAGGCCTTGGGTGAAAAACTGTTTTTT.

The J gene is TRBJ1-1, the V gene TRBV5-1, with no clear D. The V gene lost 4 bases and the J gene lost 5 bases, with 9 bases spanning the gap. CDR3 length equals 12 residues. Germline V gene lookup returns CDR1 SGHRS and CDR2 YFSETQ. The CDR3, as DNA: TGCGCCAGCAGCCGCACAGAAACTGAAGCTTTCTTT. Its protein product is CASSRTETEAFF.

This clone was counted a few times. J is TRBJ2-3 and V is TRBV11-2; D might be TRBD2 (7 bases). CDR1 is SGHAT, CDR2 FQNNGV, per germline. The CDR3 covers 16 residues. Deletions cut 3 bases from V and 1 base from J, with 14 bases between. Here the CDR3 DNA reads TGTGCCAGCAGCTTTGGGGGGGGCCGAGGCACAGATACGCAGTATTTT. Amino acids: CASSFGGGRGTDTQYF.

This clone was seen only once. The chain joins TRBV7-8 to TRBJ2-5, with 11 positions matching TRBD2. Trimming took 2 bases from V and 1 from J; bases not matched to a gene: 0. Germline CDR1 SGHVS, CDR2 FQNEAQ. The CDR3 has 15 residues. The CDR3 region is CASSLTSGGQETQYF. The CDR3 bases are TGTGCCAGCAGCTTAACTAGCGGGGGCCAAGAGACCCAGTACTTC.

This chain uses TRBV5-1 with TRBJ1-2, with 7 bases identical to TRBD1. Germline CDR1 and CDR2: SGHRS and YFSETQ. This CDR3 has 16 residues. J lost 7 bases, V lost 7 bases, and 19 bases had no gene match. The CDR3, as DNA: TGCGCCAGCGGATCAAGGCCGGGACAGCTTACCTCTGGCTACACCTTC. This sequence encodes CASGSRPGQLTSGYTF.

This rearrangement joins TRBV27 to TRBJ1-6, with D possibly TRBD1 on 5 matching bases. The ends were cut back, 5 bases at V and 3 bases at J, with 11 bases in the middle. The length of the CDR3 is 15 residues. The germline V gene has CDR1 MNHEY and CDR2 SMNVEV (reference sequence). Here the CDR3 reads CASSPTAGYNSPLHF. DNA for the CDR3: TGTGCCAGCAGTCCGACAGCGGGCTATAATTCACCCCTCCACTTT.

In this sample, this clone turned up a few times. The genes are TRBV7-8 and TRBJ2-7; the match to TRBD1 covers 8 bases. The V gene end was trimmed by 1 base and the J gene end by 3 bases; junction bases not matched to a gene: 8. The germline V gene has CDR1 SGHVS and CDR2 FQNEAQ. The CDR3 is 16 residues long. In DNA, the CDR3 is TGTGCCAGCAGCTTAGAGACCGGGACAGGCCGCTACGAGCAGTACTTC. This codes for CASSLETGTGRYEQYF.

The chain employs TRBV11-2 and TRBJ1-1, with 11 nucleotides matching TRBD1. Germline-derived CDR1 and CDR2 are SGHAT and FQNNGV. The CDR3 consists of 16 residues. Trimming at V came to 5 bases and at J to 6 bases, leaving 11 bases not matched to a gene. DNA of the CDR3: TGTGCCAGCAGCGTTCGAAGCCCGGGACAGGGGGCTGAAGCTTTCTTT. Translation: CASSVRSPGQGAEAFF.

The chain uses TRBV6-5 and TRBJ1-2, with 9 bases aligning to TRBD1. The CDR3 consists of 13 residues. Germline values: CDR1 MNHEY, CDR2 SVGAGI. V trimming: 8 bases; J trimming: 4 bases; junction bases outside the gene matches: 5. CDR3 nucleotides: TGTGCCAGCGGGACAGGGCCCCCCTATGGCTACACCTTC. Residues: CASGTGPPYGYTF.

The CDR3 DNA reads TGTGCCACCAGTGTGGGGACTTCGGGCACAGATACGCAGTATTTT. This sequence encodes CATSVGTSGTDTQYF. The gene calls are TRBV24-1 and TRBJ2-3, with D possibly being TRBD2 (6 bases). The germline gives CDR1 KGHDR, CDR2 SFDVKD. The CDR3 is 15 residues long. The V end was cut by 5 bases, the J end by 1 base, with 12 bases between.

This clone was recorded once. The chain uses TRBV6-6 and TRBJ1-2; maybe TRBD1 (5 bases). CDR3 length: 14 residues. V was shortened by 7 bases and J by 4 bases, with 16 bases between the two germline ends. Germline assignment: CDR1 MNHNY and CDR2 SVGAGI (reference sequence). The CDR3 spells CASTRDLRSYGYTF. The CDR3 DNA is TGTGCCAGCACCAGGGATTTAAGAAGCTATGGCTACACCTTC.

The J gene is TRBJ1-1, the V gene TRBV7-2; D unclear. CDR1 and CDR2 from the germline V gene are SGHTA and FQGNSA. Trimming pared 2 bases from V and 8 bases from J, leaving 15 bases between. The CDR3 has 14 residues. The CDR3 protein is CASSLHLFQLEAFF. The CDR3 DNA follows: TGTGCCAGCAGCTTACATCTGTTCCAGTTGGAAGCTTTCTTT.

The chain carries TRBV5-1 and TRBJ2-5, with TRBD1 as a possible D gene (6 bases). V lost 0 bases and J 1 base, leaving 10 bases between the germline ends. The CDR3 length is 15 residues. Germline V gene sequence: CDR1 SGHRS, CDR2 YFSETQ. The CDR3 loop reads CASSLGGGSQETQYF. The CDR3 DNA sequence: TGCGCCAGCAGCTTGGGTGGGGGCTCCCAAGAGACCCAGTACTTC.